The 27 T cell receptor beta chains below all came from one sample that was sequenced in a study of cytomegalovirus exposure and HLA in healthy donors. 13 Jbeta primers and 60 Vbeta primers were used for the PCR. TCRdb keeps only in-frame clones here, not all; method: immunoSEQ multiplex PCR. The data show about 64,000 clones, and the top ten clones hold 3.6%. The sequenced sample consisted of PBMCs. These receptors came from a woman between 18 and 29 years old in good health and CMV-seronegative.

DNA of the CDR3: TGTGCCTGGGCCGGGACTAGCGCCTACAATGAGCAGTTCTTC. It is translated as CAWAGTSAYNEQFF. The rearrangement uses TRBV30 and TRBJ2-1; TRBD2 agrees at 10 bases. The CDR3 covers 14 residues. V trimming: 5 bases; J trimming: 2 bases; junction bases outside the gene matches: 3. Germline values: CDR1 GTSNPN, CDR2 SVGIG (reference sequence).

V and J are TRBV9 and TRBJ1-1, with D maybe TRBD1 (5 bases). CDR3 length equals 13 residues. Germline V CDR1 and CDR2: SGDLS, YYNGEE. Between the trimmed V and J ends, which lost 6 bases and 5 bases, there was a span of 14 bases. As DNA, the CDR3 is TGTGCCAGCACCCGTTATGGGGCGACTGAAGCTTTCTTT. As protein: CASTRYGATEAFF.

This chain connects TRBV19 to TRBJ2-1, with D unclear. V lost 5 bases, J lost 5 bases, and 10 bases lay in between. The CDR3 is 13 residues long. In germline, CDR1 is LNHDA, CDR2 SQIVND (reference sequence). The CDR3 bases are TGTGCCAGTAGTCTAGGGCTCAACAATGAGCAGTTCTTC. Amino acids: CASSLGLNNEQFF.

The chain couples TRBV5-4 to TRBJ1-3; TRBD1 aligns across 7 bases. The length of the CDR3 is 15 residues. Germline V lookup: CDR1 SGHNT, CDR2 YYREEE (reference sequence). J gave up 2 bases and V 0 bases, and 2 bases lay outside the gene matches. CDR3 in amino acids: CASSLVGGPGNTIYF. Written as DNA, the CDR3 is TGTGCCAGCAGCTTGGTAGGGGGCCCTGGAAACACCATATATTTT.

The V call is TRBV7-6, the J call TRBJ2-7; possible D gene TRBD1, 5 bases. The germline gives CDR1 SGHVS, CDR2 FNYEAQ. The germline V and J ends were trimmed by 5 bases and 3 bases, with 8 bases remaining between them. The length of the CDR3 is 12 residues. Here the CDR3 DNA reads TGTGCCAGCAGCCCGGACAACTACGAGCAGTACTTC. Encoded protein: CASSPDNYEQYF.

The rearrangement links TRBV6-5 to TRBJ2-7, with 7 bases identical to TRBD1. Trimming took 7 bases from V and 0 from J; bases not matched to a gene: 6. This CDR3 spans 14 amino acids. Germline V gives CDR1 MNHEY, CDR2 SVGAGI. CDR3 sequence (DNA): TGTGCCAGCACCCGACAGGGCATCTCCTACGAGCAGTACTTC. This codes for CASTRQGISYEQYF.

The V call is TRBV28, the J call TRBJ1-6; D gene ambiguous. V lost 3 bases, J lost 17 bases, and 23 bases lay in between. Germline V gene sequence: CDR1 MDHEN, CDR2 SYDVKM. This CDR3 is 15 amino acids long. The CDR3 sequence is CASSFDPGSLARFHF. DNA for the CDR3: TGTGCCAGCAGTTTTGATCCCGGGTCACTCGCTAGGTTCCACTTT.

V usage is TRBV4-2 and J usage is TRBJ1-1; no definite D call. The CDR3 is 15 residues long. Trimming took off 0 bases at V and 1 base at J, with 9 bases between the two ends. Germline CDR1 is LGHNA and CDR2 is YNFKEQ. Here the CDR3 DNA reads TGTGCCAGCAGCCAAGATAGTGAAGCGAACACTGAAGCTTTCTTT. Translated, it gives CASSQDSEANTEAFF.

V usage is TRBV18 and J usage is TRBJ1-2; D gene unclear. Germline values: CDR1 KGHSH, CDR2 LQKENI. The CDR3 covers 14 residues. The V gene lost 3 bases and the J gene lost 2 bases, with 10 bases spanning the gap. CDR3 sequence reads: CASSPEFRNYGYTF. The DNA of the CDR3 is TGTGCCAGCTCACCCGAGTTCAGGAACTATGGCTACACCTTC. Full variable domain (missing parts from reference TRBV18 and TRBJ1-2): NAGVMQNPRHLVRRRGQEARLRCSPMKGHSHVYWYRQLPEEGLKFMVYLQKENIIDESGMPKERFSAEFPKEGPSILRIQQVVRGDSAAYFCASSPEFRNYGYTFGSGTRLTVV.

The chain is built from TRBV27 and TRBJ2-7; D might be TRBD1 (5 bases). The CDR3 totals 14 residues. The V end was cut by 8 bases, the J end by 2 bases, with 16 bases between. Germline V gene data show CDR1 as MNHEY and CDR2 as SMNVEV (reference sequence). The CDR3 region has the DNA TGTGCCAGCCGGACCCAGGGATACGCCTACGAGCAGTACTTC. Encoded protein: CASRTQGYAYEQYF.

For the CDR3, the DNA is TGCAGTGCTAAGAGGTTGACTGAAGCTTTCTTT. Protein product: CSAKRLTEAFF. The chain employs TRBV20-1 and TRBJ1-1, with D unresolved. The CDR3 is made up of 11 amino acids. Germline V gene lookup returns CDR1 DFQATT and CDR2 SNEGSKA (reference sequence). Trimming removed 4 bases from V and 5 bases from J, with 8 bases in between.

CDR3 DNA: TGTGCCAGCTCACTACCCGGCGGGGGGAAGGCAGATACGCAGTATTTT. It yields the protein CASSLPGGGKADTQYF. The J gene is TRBJ2-3, the V gene TRBV18, with 8 nucleotides matching TRBD2. CDR3 length equals 16 residues. Germline V gives CDR1 KGHSH, CDR2 LQKENI. V dropped 4 bases and J dropped 4; count of bases not matched to a gene: 10.

The chain recombines TRBV12-5 with TRBJ1-5; 8 bases are shared with TRBD1. J was trimmed by 6 bases and V by 6 bases; bases with no gene match: 10. The CDR3 consists of 15 residues. CDR1 and CDR2 from the germline V gene are LGHNT and FRNRAP. Written as DNA, the CDR3 is TGTGCTAGTGGACATCCAACAGGGGGGGGTCAGCCCCAGCATTTT. Translating gives CASGHPTGGGQPQHF.

V gene TRBV9 combines with J gene TRBJ2-3; D is possibly TRBD2 (5 bases). CDR1 SGDLS and CDR2 YYNGEE come from the germline V gene. V was trimmed by 0 bases and J by 4 bases, leaving 6 bases between them. The CDR3 contains 13 residues. This CDR3 reads CASSVEGADTQYF. In DNA form, the CDR3 reads TGTGCCAGCAGCGTAGAGGGAGCAGATACGCAGTATTTT.

Comment on this clone: Compared with germline, one end of the junction differs, possibly owing to a read error. The chain combines TRBV6-5 with TRBJ1-1; the D is unclear. Germline V gene sequence: CDR1 MNHEY, CDR2 SVGAGI. The CDR3 spans 14 residues. CDR3 loop: CASSPLRVNTEDFF. The CDR3 bases are TGTGCCAGTTCGCCTTTGAGGGTGAACACTGAAGATTTCTTT.

The chain employs TRBV5-1 and TRBJ1-2; 7 bases are shared with TRBD1. V gave up 4 bases and J gave up 3 bases; unmatched junction bases: 9. The V gene's germline CDR1 is SGHRS and CDR2 YFSETQ. The CDR3 loop spans 15 amino acids. The CDR3: CASSHDGQADYGYTF. The CDR3 coding sequence is TGCGCCAGCAGCCATGACGGACAGGCGGACTATGGCTACACCTTC.

The CDR3 bases are TGTGCCAGCTCACCACCGCACGGGGTTCGAGAGACCCAGTACTTC. Translating gives CASSPPHGVRETQYF. The rearrangement uses TRBV18 and TRBJ2-5, with TRBD2 as a possible D gene (5 bases). This CDR3 region has 15 residues. Trimming removed 0 bases at V and 4 bases at J, with 12 bases between. CDR1 and CDR2 from the germline V gene are KGHSH and LQKENI.

Remarks on this clone: Its ends do not fully match the called genes, so a read error is possible. The chain couples TRBV15 to TRBJ2-7; D possibly corresponds to TRBD2 (5 bases). The germline CDR1 and CDR2 sequences are LNHNV and YYDKDF (reference sequence). The CDR3 extends over 12 amino acids. The CDR3 DNA sequence: TGTGCCACCAGCAGAGATGGAGGCTCTAGGGACTTC. This translates into CATSRDGGSRDF.

The rearrangement uses TRBV11-2 and TRBJ1-2; 7 positions match TRBD1. There are 16 residues in the CDR3. The germline V gene has CDR1 SGHAT and CDR2 FQNNGV. V gave up 4 bases and J gave up 1 base; unmatched junction bases: 9. In nucleotides, the CDR3 is TGTGCCAGCAGCTCCAGTTCGGGACAGCTTAACTATGGCTACACCTTC. It encodes CASSSSSGQLNYGYTF.

V usage is TRBV7-3 and J usage is TRBJ2-1, with no clear D. V shed 4 bases and J shed 2 bases, with 12 bases lying between them. The CDR3 extends over 15 amino acids. The germline V gene has CDR1 SGHTA and CDR2 FQGTGA. Here the CDR3 reads CASSSDGETYNEQFF. In nucleotides, the CDR3 is TGTGCCAGCAGCTCCGATGGTGAGACCTACAATGAGCAGTTCTTC. The full variable domain, its missing parts supplied by reference TRBV7-3 and TRBJ2-1, is GAGVSQTPSNKVTEKGKYVELRCDPISGHTALYWYRQSLGQGPEFLIYFQGTGAADDSGLPNDRFFAVRPEGSVSTLKIQRTERGDSAVYLCASSSDGETYNEQFFGPGTRLTVL.

V and J are TRBV29-1 and TRBJ2-1; perhaps TRBD2 as D (6 bases). The germline CDR1 and CDR2 sequences are SQVTM and ANQGSEA. This CDR3 is built from 13 residues. Trimming removed 6 bases from V and 5 bases from J, with 14 bases in between. Written as DNA, the CDR3 is TGCAGCGTCGCGAGACTAGAGCACAATGAGCAGTTCTTC. Translating it yields CSVARLEHNEQFF.

The chain links TRBV18 to TRBJ2-1; tentatively, D is TRBD1 (5 bases). Germline CDR1 is KGHSH and CDR2 is LQKENI. V was clipped by 0 bases and J by 5 bases, with 11 bases between them. The CDR3 consists of 15 residues. The CDR3 sequence is CASSPPGQGHNEQFF. The CDR3 region has the DNA TGTGCCAGCTCACCACCGGGGCAGGGCCACAATGAGCAGTTCTTC.

The chain couples TRBV6-1 to TRBJ1-5; D not certain. With 6 bases removed from V and 5 bases from J, the gap between germline ends came to 14 bases. From germline, CDR1 is MNHNS and CDR2 SASEGT. The CDR3 is made up of 14 amino acids. The CDR3 DNA reads as TGTGCCAGCAGCGCCTTTCGCAGTGATCAGCCCCAGCATTTT. It codes for CASSAFRSDQPQHF.

To note about this clone: Other DNA sequences in the same sample also yield this CDR3. The V gene is TRBV5-1, the J gene TRBJ1-1; maybe TRBD1 (6 bases). The CDR3 is made up of 14 amino acids. Trimming cost V 4 bases and J 2 bases, with 12 bases left between them. Per germline, CDR1 SGHRS and CDR2 YFSETQ. The CDR3 sequence: CASSVDSRNTEAFF. CDR3 bases: TGCGCCAGCAGCGTGGACAGTAGAAACACTGAAGCTTTCTTT.

The chain joins TRBV28 to TRBJ2-7, with 11 bases identical to TRBD2. Germline V gives CDR1 MDHEN, CDR2 SYDVKM. The CDR3 is 19 amino acids. The V and J ends lost 5 bases and 2 bases, in that order; junction bases with no gene match: 17. The CDR3 sequence: CASSEGGLAVRSVPYEQYF. The CDR3 DNA follows: TGTGCCAGCAGTGAGGGGGGACTAGCGGTCCGAAGCGTCCCCTACGAGCAGTACTTC.

V usage is TRBV4-1 and J usage is TRBJ2-7; 7 nucleotides align to TRBD2. The CDR3 totals 17 residues. With V trimmed by 0 bases and J by 4 bases, 12 bases remained unmatched. Germline lookup yields CDR1 MGHRA and CDR2 YSYEKL. In DNA, the CDR3 is TGCGCCAGCAGCCAAGAATTTGGGAGGGCCGGTAAATACGAGCAGTACTTC. Translation: CASSQEFGRAGKYEQYF.

The rearrangement links TRBV30 to TRBJ2-7; 7 bases line up with TRBD1. This CDR3 has 15 amino acids. Trimming cost V 0 bases and J 7 bases; bases outside gene matches: 12. Germline CDR1 GTSNPN, CDR2 SVGIG (reference sequence). The CDR3 DNA sequence: TGTGCCTGGAGTGTAGGACAGGCCAGGGTCGGGGAGCAGTACTTC. Its protein product is CAWSVGQARVGEQYF.